This TCR beta chain was sequenced during a study of blood T cell repertoires in COVID-19. As for the study in general: Whether acute or convalescent, the COVID-19 samples came from the United States, Italy and Spain. In each case, the material was cDNA or gDNA derived from T cells, B-cell-depleted T cells, or PBMCs.

Authors' data handling: Scientists estimated how many nucleated cells there were by amplifying reference gene primers. Profiled with immunoSEQ multiplex PCR; TCRdb holds only in-frame clones, not every one. The V and J calls and the clone size are those of that table, but D and trimming were determined from the DNA. Of 120,000 or so clones detected, over 75% appear once; the ten largest clones hold around 7.3%. Germline lookup yields CDR1 SQVTM and CDR2 ANQGSEA. V lost 5 bases to trimming and J lost 8 bases, with 12 bases between them. The CDR3 is 12 amino acids. The count of this clone is one. The sequence was obtained from a man aged 50 to 60 with acute or convalescent COVID-19. This chain connects TRBV29-1 to TRBJ1-4; D gene ambiguous. The sequencing sample was made of peripheral blood. In DNA form, the CDR3 reads TGCAGCGTTACCGAGCCGGGGGAAAAACTGTTTTTT. Its protein is CSVTEPGEKLFF.